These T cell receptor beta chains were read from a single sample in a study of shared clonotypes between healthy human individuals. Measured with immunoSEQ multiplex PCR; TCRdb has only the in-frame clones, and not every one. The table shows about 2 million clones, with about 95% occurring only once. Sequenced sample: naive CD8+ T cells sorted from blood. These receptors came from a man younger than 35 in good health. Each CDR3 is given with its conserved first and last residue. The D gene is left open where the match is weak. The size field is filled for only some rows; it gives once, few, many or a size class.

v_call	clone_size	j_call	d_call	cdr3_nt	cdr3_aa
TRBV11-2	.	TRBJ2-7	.	TGTGCCAGCAGCTTAGGTCAGGGGCCCTACGAGCAGTACTTC	CASSLGQGPYEQYF
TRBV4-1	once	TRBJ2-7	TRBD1	TGCGCCAGCAGCCAAGAAGGGACAGGGTGGGAGCAGTACTTC	CASSQEGTGWEQYF
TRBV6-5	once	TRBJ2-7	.	TGTGCCAGCAGCCCAAAGGGACACTCCTCCTACGAGCAGTACTTC	CASSPKGHSSYEQYF
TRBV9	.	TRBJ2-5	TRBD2	TGTGCCAGCAGCCTAGCGGGGGTCCCTCAAGAGACCCAGTACTTC	CASSLAGVPQETQYF
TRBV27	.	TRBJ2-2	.	TGTGCCAGCAGTTTCTTTGCCGGGGAGCTGTTTTTT	CASSFFAGELFF
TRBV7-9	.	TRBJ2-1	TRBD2	TGTGCCAGCAGCTCCGAGACTAGCGGGAGATTAAATGAGCAGTTCTTC	CASSSETSGRLNEQFF
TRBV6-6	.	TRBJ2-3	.	TGTGCCAGGAATACAGGGATTGATACGCAGTATTTT	CARNTGIDTQYF
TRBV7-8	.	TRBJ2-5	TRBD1	TGTGCCAGCAGCCTGGGACAGGGCGACCCACAAGAGACCCAGTACTTC	CASSLGQGDPQETQYF
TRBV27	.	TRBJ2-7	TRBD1	TGTGCCAGCAGTTCTGGGGGCCCTGGACAGGGGCGCCACGAGCAGTACTTC	CASSSGGPGQGRHEQYF
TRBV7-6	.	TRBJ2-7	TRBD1	TGTGCCAGCAGCTTAGGGGGACAGGGACTTGAGCAGTACTTC	CASSLGGQGLEQYF
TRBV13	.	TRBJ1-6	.	TGTGCCAGCAGCCCTAGGGGTGAACAGGGATATTCACCCCTCCACTTT	CASSPRGEQGYSPLHF
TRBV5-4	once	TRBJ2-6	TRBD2	TGTGCCAGCAGCGGACTAGCGGGGCCAGGTTCTGGGGCCAACGTCCTGACTTTC	CASSGLAGPGSGANVLTF
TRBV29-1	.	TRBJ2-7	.	TGCAGCGTTGCTGATTCAGGGGCGTCCTACGAGCAGTACTTC	CSVADSGASYEQYF
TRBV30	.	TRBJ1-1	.	TGTGCCTGGAGTGTAACGACCCCCTTTGCAGAAGCTTTCTTT	CAWSVTTPFAEAFF
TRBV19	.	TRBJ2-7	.	TGTGCCAGTCGAATTGCCTCCTACGAGCAGTACTTC	CASRIASYEQYF
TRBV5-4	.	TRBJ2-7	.	TGTGCCAGCAGCTTGGCGCCGGGGAGCTCCTACGAGCAGTACTTC	CASSLAPGSSYEQYF
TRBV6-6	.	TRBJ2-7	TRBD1	TGTGCCAGCAGTCATACCCAGGGACAGGGATACAACGAGCAGTACTTC	CASSHTQGQGYNEQYF
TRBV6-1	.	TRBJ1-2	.	TGTGCCAGCAGTCTCATGACGGGGGACTATGGCTACACCTTC	CASSLMTGDYGYTF
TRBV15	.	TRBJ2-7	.	TGTGCCACCAGCGAACCGGGACAACGACCCTCCTACGAGCAGTACTTC	CATSEPGQRPSYEQYF
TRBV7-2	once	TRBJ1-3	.	TGTGCCAGCAGCTTTCCTTGGGATAACACCATATATTTT	CASSFPWDNTIYF
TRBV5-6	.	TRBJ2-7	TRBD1	TGTGCCAGCAGCATGGGACAGGGTTGGGGCTACGAGCAGTACTTC	CASSMGQGWGYEQYF
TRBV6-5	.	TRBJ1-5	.	TGTGCCAGCAGTTACGCACAAAATCAGCCCCAGCATTTT	CASSYAQNQPQHF
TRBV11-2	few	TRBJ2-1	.	TGTGCCAGCAGCTTAGCACACTGGGGGCAGTTCTTC	CASSLAHWGQFF
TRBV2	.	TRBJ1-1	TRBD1	TGTGCCAGCAGTGATGTCCCGGGACAGGATGAAGCTTTCTTT	CASSDVPGQDEAFF
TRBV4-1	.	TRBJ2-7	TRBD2	TGCGCCAGCAGCCATGGGACTAGCGAGTACGAGCAGTACTTC	CASSHGTSEYEQYF
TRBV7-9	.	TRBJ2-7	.	TGTGCCAGCAGCTCGGCACCCCGGGGGACCGAGCAGTACTTC	CASSSAPRGTEQYF
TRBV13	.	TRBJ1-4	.	TGTGCCAGCAGCTTGACAGCAACTAATGAAAAACTGTTTTTT	CASSLTATNEKLFF
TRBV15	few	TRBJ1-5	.	TGTGCCACCAGCAGAGGATCAGGGGCCTGGAGCAATCAGCCCCAGCATTTT	CATSRGSGAWSNQPQHF
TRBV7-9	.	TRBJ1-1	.	TGTGCCAGCGACCCTCAGGCAGGAGATGACACTGAAGCTTTCTTT	CASDPQAGDDTEAFF
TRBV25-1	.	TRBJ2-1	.	TGTGCCAGCAGTGAGGCAGGGGTAAATGAGCAGTTCTTC	CASSEAGVNEQFF
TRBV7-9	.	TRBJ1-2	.	TGTGCCAGCAGCTTACTACGGACGGAAAACTATGGCTACACCTTC	CASSLLRTENYGYTF
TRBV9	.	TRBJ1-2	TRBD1	TGTGCCAGCAGCGTTCGGGACAGGGGGCGGTATGGCTACACCTTC	CASSVRDRGRYGYTF
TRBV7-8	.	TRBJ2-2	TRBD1	TGTGCCAGCAGCTTAGGTGTAGGGGGCAACACCGGGGAGCTGTTTTTT	CASSLGVGGNTGELFF
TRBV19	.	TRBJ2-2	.	TGTGCCAGTAGTATCGGGGTAGCGGACACCACCGGGGAGCTGTTTTTT	CASSIGVADTTGELFF
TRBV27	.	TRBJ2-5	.	TGTGCCAGCAGTTTTAGTAGTTCGGTAGAGACCCAGTACTTC	CASSFSSSVETQYF
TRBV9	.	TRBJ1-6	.	TGTGCCAGCAGCGTAGTAGGGGTCTATAATTCACCCCTCCACTTT	CASSVVGVYNSPLHF
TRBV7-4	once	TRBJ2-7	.	TGTGCCAGCAGCTTAGTCCCTCCAGCAAAGGACGAGCAGTACTTC	CASSLVPPAKDEQYF
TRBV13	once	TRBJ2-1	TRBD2	TGTGCCAGCAGCTCTTTAGCGGGGGAGGGGAATGAGCAGTTCTTC	CASSSLAGEGNEQFF
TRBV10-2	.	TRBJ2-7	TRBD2	TGCGCCACCCGACTAGCGGGAGCGTCCTACGAGCAGTACTTC	CATRLAGASYEQYF
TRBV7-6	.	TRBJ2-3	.	TGTGCCAGCAGCTTTGGGGGGACAGATACGCAGTATTTT	CASSFGGTDTQYF
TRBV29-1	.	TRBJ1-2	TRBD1	TGCAGCGTTGAAGGACAGGGTAACTATGGCTACACCTTC	CSVEGQGNYGYTF
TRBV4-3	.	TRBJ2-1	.	TGCGCCAGCAGCCAAGACGAAAGTCCCCCGAGCGATGAGCAGTTCTTC	CASSQDESPPSDEQFF
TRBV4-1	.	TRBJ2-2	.	TGCGCCAGCAGCCAAGATCCAGGGTCCGGGGAGCTGTTTTTT	CASSQDPGSGELFF
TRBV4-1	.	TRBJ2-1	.	TGCGCCAGCAGAGGTGGGAGCAATGAGCAGTTCTTC	CASRGGSNEQFF
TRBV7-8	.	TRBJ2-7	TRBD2	TGTGCCAGCAGCTTCGGGACTAGCGGGAGGCCCTACGAGCAGTACTTC	CASSFGTSGRPYEQYF
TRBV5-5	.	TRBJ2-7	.	TGTGCCAGCAGCTGGGGACCCGAAGAGTCCTACGAGCAGTACTTC	CASSWGPEESYEQYF
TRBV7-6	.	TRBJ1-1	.	TGTGCCAGCAGCTTAGCGAACAGAGAAGCTTTCTTT	CASSLANREAFF
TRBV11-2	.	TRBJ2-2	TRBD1	TGTGCCAGCAGCTTAGAATACGGCAGGGGGCTCCGAAAGAACACCGGGGAGCTGTTTTTT	CASSLEYGRGLRKNTGELFF
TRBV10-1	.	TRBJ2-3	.	TGCGCCAGCAGTGACGAGGGCACAGATACGCAGTATTTT	CASSDEGTDTQYF
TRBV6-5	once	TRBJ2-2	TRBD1	TGTGCCAGCAGTTACTCCTACAGGGGTGGAACCGGGGAGCTGTTTTTT	CASSYSYRGGTGELFF
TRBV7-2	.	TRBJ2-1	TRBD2	TGTGCCAGCAGCTTAGAGTCTAGCGGGACCCAGTTCTTC	CASSLESSGTQFF
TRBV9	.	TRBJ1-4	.	TGTGCCAGCAGCGGTGGCGGCCTCCCTAATGAAAAACTGTTTTTT	CASSGGGLPNEKLFF
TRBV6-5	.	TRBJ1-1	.	TGTGCCAGCAGTTACCTGGGTAAGGGTGAAGCTTTCTTT	CASSYLGKGEAFF
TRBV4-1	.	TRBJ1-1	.	TGCGCCAGCAGCCTAGCGATAGGGGCCAACACTGAAGCTTTCTTT	CASSLAIGANTEAFF